The subject of this entry is one TCR beta chain. Its antigen is still unknown. Collection occurred without any documented infections or immune events in donors. This table comes from immunoSEQ multiplex PCR, and its TCRdb copy is limited to in-frame clones, with some not included. The sample holds about 100,000 clones; 80% to 90% are singletons and the top ten take just over 5.5%. These data originate in a study of identifying expanded T cells in peripheral blood. General observations from the study: Over two and four weeks, about 15 and 19 clones changed, versus 1.2 between replicates.

Sequencing input: blood. This sequence originates from a person aged 18 to 70 in good health.

As DNA, the CDR3 is TGTGCCAGTATGAGGGGGACACGCAATCAGCCCCAGCATTTT. Its translation: CASMRGTRNQPQHF. The rearrangement links TRBV19 to TRBJ1-5; D may be TRBD1 (6 bases). Germline V gene data show CDR1 as LNHDA and CDR2 as SQIVND (reference sequence). The CDR3 length is 14 residues. The V and J ends lost 7 bases and 2 bases respectively, with 12 bases between them.